This T cell receptor (beta chain) was retrieved from a study of control samples from healthy donors and cancer patients. Repertoires were generated with immunoSEQ multiplex PCR, while TCRdb's copy carries only in-frame clones and drops some. This sample carries approximately 35,000 clones, approximately 93% of them seen once, and the ten largest clones take around 1.6%. CDR3 length equals 13 residues. Germline CDR1 and CDR2: SNHLY and FYNNEI. The V segment lost 4 bases and the J segment 10 bases; nucleotides outside the gene matches: 2. The clonotype was recovered from a man between 35 and 55 years old with colorectal cancer. The chain recombines TRBV2 with TRBJ1-6; TRBD1 agrees at 9 bases. Sequenced material: PBMCs. The CDR3 bases are TGTGCCAGCAGTGGGACAGGGGAATCACCCCTCCACTTT. Its translation: CASSGTGESPLHF.